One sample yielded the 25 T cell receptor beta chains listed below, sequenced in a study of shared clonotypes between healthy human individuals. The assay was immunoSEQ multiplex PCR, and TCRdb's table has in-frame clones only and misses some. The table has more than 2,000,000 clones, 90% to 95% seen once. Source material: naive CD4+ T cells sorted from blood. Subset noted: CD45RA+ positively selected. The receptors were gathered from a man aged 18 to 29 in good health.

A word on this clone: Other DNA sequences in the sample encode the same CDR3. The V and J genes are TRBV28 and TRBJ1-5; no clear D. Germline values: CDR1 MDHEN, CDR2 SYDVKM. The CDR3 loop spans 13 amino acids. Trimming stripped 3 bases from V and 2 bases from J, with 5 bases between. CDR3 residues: CASSFTGNQPQHF. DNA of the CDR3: TGTGCCAGCAGTTTTACCGGCAATCAGCCCCAGCATTTT. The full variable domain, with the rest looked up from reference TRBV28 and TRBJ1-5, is DVKVTQSSRYLVKRTGEKVFLECVQDMDHENMFWYRQDPGLGLRLIYFSYDVKMKEKGDIPEGYSVSREKKERFSLILESASTNQTSMYLCASSFTGNQPQHFGDGTRLSIL.

The CDR3 protein is CASTPGQEVGTDTQYF. As DNA, the CDR3 is TGTGCCAGTACCCCGGGGCAGGAAGTAGGCACAGATACGCAGTATTTT. This chain uses TRBV19 with TRBJ2-3; D may be TRBD1 or TRBD2 (5 bases each). The CDR3 loop spans 16 amino acids. Germline lookup yields CDR1 LNHDA and CDR2 SQIVND (reference sequence). Trimming left V 7 bases short and J 1 base short, with 18 bases between.

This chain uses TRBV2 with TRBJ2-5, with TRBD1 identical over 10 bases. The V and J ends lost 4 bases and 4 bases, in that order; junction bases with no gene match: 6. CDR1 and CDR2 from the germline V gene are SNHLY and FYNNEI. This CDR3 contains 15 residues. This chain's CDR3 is CASSVWDRGRETQYF. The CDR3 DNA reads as TGTGCCAGCAGTGTGTGGGACAGGGGTAGAGAGACCCAGTACTTC. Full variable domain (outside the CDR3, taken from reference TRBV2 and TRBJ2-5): EPEVTQTPSHQVTQMGQEVILRCVPISNHLYFYWYRQILGQKVEFLVSFYNNEISEKSEIFDDQFSVERPDGSNFTLKIRSTKLEDSAMYFCASSVWDRGRETQYFGPGTRLLVL.

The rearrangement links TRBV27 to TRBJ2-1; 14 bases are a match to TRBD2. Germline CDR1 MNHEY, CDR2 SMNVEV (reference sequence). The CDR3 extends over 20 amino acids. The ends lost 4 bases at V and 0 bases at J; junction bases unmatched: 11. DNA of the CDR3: TGTGCCAGCAGTTCAGTTGGCGGGACTAGCGGGGGCGGCTCCTACAATGAGCAGTTCTTC. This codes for CASSSVGGTSGGGSYNEQFF.

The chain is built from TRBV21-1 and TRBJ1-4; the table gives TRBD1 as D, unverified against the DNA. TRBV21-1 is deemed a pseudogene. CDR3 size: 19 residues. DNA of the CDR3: TGTGCCAGCAGCAAATTGCCAGGGGGCAACGATGCAACTAATGAAAAACTGTTTTTT. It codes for CASSKLPGGNDATNEKLFF.

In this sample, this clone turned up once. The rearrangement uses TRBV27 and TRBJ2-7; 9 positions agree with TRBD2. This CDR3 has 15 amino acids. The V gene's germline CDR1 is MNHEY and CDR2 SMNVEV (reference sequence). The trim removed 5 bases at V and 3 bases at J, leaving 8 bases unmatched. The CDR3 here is CASSPSLAGSYEQYF. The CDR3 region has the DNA TGTGCCAGCAGTCCTAGCCTAGCGGGAAGCTACGAGCAGTACTTC.

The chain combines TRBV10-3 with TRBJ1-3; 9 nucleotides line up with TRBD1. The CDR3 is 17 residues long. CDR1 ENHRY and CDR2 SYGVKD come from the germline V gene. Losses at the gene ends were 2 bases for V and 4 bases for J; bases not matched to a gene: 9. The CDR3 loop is CAISETRDRVDGNTIYF. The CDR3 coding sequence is TGTGCCATCAGTGAGACCCGGGACAGGGTTGACGGAAACACCATATATTTT.

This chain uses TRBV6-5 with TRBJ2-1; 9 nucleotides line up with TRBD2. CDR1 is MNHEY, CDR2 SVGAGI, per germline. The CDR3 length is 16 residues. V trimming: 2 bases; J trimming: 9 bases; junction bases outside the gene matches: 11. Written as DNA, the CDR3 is TGTGCCAGCAGTTACCCGAGGCCTGGACTAGCGTCTGAGCAGTTCTTC. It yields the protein CASSYPRPGLASEQFF.

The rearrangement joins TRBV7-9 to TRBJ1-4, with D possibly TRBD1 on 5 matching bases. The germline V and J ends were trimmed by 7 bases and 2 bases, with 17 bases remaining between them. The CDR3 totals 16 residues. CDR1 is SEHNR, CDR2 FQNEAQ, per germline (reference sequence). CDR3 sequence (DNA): TGTGCCAGCAACCCTTATGCAGGGACGACTAATGAAAAACTGTTTTTT. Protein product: CASNPYAGTTNEKLFF.

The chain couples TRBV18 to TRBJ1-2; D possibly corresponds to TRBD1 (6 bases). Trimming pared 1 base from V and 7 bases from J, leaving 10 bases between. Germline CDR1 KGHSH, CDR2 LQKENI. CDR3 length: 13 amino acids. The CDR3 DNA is TGTGCCAGCTCACCACGAGGGGGGCCTGGCTACACCTTC. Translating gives CASSPRGGPGYTF.

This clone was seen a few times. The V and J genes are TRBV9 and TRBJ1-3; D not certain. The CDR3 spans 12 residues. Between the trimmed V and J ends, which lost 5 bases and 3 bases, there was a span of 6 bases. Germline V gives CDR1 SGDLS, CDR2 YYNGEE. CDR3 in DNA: TGTGCCAGCAGTGGGGTTGGAAACACCATATATTTT. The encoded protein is CASSGVGNTIYF.

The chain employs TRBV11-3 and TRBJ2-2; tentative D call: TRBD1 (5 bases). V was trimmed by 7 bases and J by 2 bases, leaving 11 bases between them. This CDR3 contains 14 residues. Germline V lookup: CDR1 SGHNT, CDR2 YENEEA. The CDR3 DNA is TGTGCCAGCAAAGTAGGGGATAACACCGGGGAGCTGTTTTTT. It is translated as CASKVGDNTGELFF.

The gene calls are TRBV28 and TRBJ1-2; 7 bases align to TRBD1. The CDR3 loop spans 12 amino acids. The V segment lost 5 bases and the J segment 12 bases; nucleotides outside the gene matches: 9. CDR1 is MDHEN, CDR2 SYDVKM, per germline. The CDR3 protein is CASSQIRQGDTF. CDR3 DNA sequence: TGTGCCAGCAGTCAGATCCGGCAGGGGGACACCTTC.

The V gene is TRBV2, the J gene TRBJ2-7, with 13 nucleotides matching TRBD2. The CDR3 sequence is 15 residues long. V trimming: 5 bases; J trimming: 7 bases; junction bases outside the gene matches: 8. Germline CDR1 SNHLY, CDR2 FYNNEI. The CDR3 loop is CASSLGLAGAWEQYF. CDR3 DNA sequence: TGTGCCAGCAGTCTAGGACTAGCGGGAGCTTGGGAGCAGTACTTC.

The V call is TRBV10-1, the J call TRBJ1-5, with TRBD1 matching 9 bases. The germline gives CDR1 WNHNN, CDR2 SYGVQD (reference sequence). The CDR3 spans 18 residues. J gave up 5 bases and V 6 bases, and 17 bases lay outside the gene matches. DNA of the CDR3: TGCGCCAGCAGCCGAATCGGACAGGGGAGACTCCGGGATCAGCCCCAGCATTTT. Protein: CASSRIGQGRLRDQPQHF.

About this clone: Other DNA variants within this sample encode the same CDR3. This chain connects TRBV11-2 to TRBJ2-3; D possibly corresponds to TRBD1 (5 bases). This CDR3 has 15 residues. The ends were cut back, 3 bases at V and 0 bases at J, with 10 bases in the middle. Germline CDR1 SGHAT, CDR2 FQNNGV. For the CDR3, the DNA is TGTGCCAGCAGCTTTACAGGTTCTAGCACAGATACGCAGTATTTT. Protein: CASSFTGSSTDTQYF. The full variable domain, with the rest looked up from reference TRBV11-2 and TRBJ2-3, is EAGVAQSPRYKIIEKRQSVAFWCNPISGHATLYWYQQILGQGPKLLIQFQNNGVVDDSQLPKDRFSAERLKGVDSTLKIQPAKLEDSAVYLCASSFTGSSTDTQYFGPGTRLTVL.

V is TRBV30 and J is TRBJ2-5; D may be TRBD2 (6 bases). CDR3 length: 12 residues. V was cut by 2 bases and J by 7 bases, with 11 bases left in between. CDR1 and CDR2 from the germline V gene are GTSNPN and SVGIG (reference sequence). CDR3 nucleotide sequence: TGTGCCTGGAGTCTCGGGGGTGGGACCCAGTACTTC. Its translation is CAWSLGGGTQYF.

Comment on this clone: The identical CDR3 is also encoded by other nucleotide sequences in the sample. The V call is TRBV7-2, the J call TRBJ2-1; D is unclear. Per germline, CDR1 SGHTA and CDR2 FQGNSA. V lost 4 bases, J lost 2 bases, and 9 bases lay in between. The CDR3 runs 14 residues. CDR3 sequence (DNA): TGTGCCAGCAGCTCCTCCGGTCCCTACAATGAGCAGTTCTTC. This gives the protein CASSSSGPYNEQFF.

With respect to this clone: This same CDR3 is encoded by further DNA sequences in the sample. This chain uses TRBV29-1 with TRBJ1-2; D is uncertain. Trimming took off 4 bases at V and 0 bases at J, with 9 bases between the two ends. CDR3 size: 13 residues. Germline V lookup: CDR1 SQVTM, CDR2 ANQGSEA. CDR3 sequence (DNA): TGCAGCGTTGCGGACCGAGCTAACTATGGCTACACCTTC. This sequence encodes CSVADRANYGYTF. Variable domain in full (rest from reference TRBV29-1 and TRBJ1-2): SAVISQKPSRDICQRGTSLTIQCQVDSQVTMMFWYRQQPGQSLTLIATANQGSEATYESGFVIDKFPISRPNLTFSTLTVSNMSPEDSSIYLCSVADRANYGYTFGSGTRLTVV.

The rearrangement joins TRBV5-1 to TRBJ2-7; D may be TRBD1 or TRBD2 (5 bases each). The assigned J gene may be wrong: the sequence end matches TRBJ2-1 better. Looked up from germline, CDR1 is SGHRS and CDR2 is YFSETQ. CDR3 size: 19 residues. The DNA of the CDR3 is TGCGCCAGCAGCTTGGAGTGGAATGACGATCGGTGGGGGTACAATGAGCAGTTCTTC. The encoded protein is CASSLEWNDDRWGYNEQFF.

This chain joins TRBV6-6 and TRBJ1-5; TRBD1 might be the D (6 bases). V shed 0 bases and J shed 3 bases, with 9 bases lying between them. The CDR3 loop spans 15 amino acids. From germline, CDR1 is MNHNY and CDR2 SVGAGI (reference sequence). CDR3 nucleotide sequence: TGTGCCAGCAGTTACTCGAGGGGGTACAATCAGCCCCAGCATTTT. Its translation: CASSYSRGYNQPQHF.

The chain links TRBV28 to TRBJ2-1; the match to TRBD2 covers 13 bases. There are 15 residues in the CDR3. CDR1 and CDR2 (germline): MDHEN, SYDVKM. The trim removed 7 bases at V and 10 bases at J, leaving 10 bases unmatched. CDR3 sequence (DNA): TGTGCCAGCACCTCCAGGACTAGCGGGGGACCCGAGCAGTTCTTC. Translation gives CASTSRTSGGPEQFF.

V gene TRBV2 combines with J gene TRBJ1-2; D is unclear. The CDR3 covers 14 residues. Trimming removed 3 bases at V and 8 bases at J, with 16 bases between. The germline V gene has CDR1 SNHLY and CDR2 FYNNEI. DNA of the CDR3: TGTGCCAGCAGTGATGGGCACCTATATGGAGGCTACACCTTC. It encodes CASSDGHLYGGYTF.

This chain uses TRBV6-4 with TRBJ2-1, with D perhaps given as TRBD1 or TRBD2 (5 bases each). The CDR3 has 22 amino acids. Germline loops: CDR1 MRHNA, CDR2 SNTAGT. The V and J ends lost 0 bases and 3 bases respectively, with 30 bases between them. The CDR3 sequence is CASSDSKMGRHEWLGHYNEQFF. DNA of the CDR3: TGTGCCAGCAGTGACTCGAAGATGGGACGCCATGAATGGTTAGGGCACTACAATGAGCAGTTCTTC.

The CDR3 DNA sequence: TGTGCCTGGAGTGTTATTAGACAGTCTAGCAACTATGGCTACACCTTC. Amino acids: CAWSVIRQSSNYGYTF. The chain carries TRBV30 and TRBJ1-2, with a possible D match to TRBD1 (5 bases). Germline V gene lookup returns CDR1 GTSNPN and CDR2 SVGIG (reference sequence). The CDR3 extends over 16 amino acids. V was clipped by 0 bases and J by 2 bases, with 16 bases between them.